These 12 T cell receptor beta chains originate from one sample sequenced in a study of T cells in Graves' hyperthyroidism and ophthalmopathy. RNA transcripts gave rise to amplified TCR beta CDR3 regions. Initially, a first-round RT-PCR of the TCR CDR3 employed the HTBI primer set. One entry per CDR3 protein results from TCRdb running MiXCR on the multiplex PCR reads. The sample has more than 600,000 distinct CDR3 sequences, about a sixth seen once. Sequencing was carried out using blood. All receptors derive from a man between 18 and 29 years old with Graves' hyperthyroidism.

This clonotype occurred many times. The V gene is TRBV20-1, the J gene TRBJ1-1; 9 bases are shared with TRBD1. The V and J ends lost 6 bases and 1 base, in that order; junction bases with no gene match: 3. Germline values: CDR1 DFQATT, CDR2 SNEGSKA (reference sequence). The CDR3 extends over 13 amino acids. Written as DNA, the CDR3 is TGCAGTGCAAGGGACAGGGCGAACACTGAAGCTTTCTTT. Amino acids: CSARDRANTEAFF.

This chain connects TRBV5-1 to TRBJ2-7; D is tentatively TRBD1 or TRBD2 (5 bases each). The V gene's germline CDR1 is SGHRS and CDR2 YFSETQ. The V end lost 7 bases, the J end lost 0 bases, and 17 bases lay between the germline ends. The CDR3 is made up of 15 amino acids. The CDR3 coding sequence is TGCGCCAGCCTCTTAACCCCGGGGCACTCCTACGAGCAGTACTTC. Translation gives CASLLTPGHSYEQYF.

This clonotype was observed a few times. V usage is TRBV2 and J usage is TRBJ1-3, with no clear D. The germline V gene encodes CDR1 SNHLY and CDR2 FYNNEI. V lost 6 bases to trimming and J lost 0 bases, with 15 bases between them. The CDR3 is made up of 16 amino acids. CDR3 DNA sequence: TGTGCCAGCAGAATTACACCCGGCGCCTCTGGAAACACCATATATTTT. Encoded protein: CASRITPGASGNTIYF.

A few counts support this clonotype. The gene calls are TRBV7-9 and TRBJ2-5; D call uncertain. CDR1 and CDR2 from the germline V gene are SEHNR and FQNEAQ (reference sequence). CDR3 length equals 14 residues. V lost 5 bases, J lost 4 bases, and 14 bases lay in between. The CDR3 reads CASSTSNISETQYF. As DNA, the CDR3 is TGTGCCAGCAGCACGTCTAACATATCAGAGACCCAGTACTTC.

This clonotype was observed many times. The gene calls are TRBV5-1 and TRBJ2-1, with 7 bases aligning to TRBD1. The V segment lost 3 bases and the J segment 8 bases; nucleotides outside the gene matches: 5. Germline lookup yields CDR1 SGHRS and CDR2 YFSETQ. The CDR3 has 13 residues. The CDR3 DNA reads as TGCGCCAGCAGCTGGCAGGGGGATGATGAGCAGTTCTTC. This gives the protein CASSWQGDDEQFF.

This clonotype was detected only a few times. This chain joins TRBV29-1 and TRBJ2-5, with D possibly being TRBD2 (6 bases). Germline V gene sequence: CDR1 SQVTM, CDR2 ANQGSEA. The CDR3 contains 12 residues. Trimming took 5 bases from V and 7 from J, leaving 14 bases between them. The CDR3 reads CSVPRLVGTQYF. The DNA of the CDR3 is TGCAGCGTTCCCCGACTAGTCGGGACCCAGTACTTC.

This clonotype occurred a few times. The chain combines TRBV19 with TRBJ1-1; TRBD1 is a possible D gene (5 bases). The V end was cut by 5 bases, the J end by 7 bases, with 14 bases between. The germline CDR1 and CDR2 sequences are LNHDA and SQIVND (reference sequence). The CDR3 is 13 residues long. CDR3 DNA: TGTGCCAGTAGTCCTACCTGGGACGTTGAAGCTTTCTTT. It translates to CASSPTWDVEAFF.

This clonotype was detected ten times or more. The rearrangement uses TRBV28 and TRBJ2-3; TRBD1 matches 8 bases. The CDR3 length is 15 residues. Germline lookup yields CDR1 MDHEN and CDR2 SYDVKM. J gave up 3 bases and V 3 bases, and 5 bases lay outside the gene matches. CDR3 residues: CASSFAGGLTDTQYF. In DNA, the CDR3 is TGTGCCAGCAGTTTCGCAGGGGGCTTAACAGATACGCAGTATTTT.

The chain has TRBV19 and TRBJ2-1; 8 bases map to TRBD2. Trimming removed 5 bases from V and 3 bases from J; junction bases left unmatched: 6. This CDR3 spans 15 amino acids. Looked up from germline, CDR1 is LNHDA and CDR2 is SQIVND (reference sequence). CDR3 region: CASSFAGTSYNEQFF. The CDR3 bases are TGTGCCAGTAGTTTCGCCGGGACTAGCTACAATGAGCAGTTCTTC.

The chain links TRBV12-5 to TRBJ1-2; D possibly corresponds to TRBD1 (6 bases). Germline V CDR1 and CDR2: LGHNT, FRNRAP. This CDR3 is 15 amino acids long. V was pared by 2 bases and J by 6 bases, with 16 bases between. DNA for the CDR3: TGTGCTAGTGGTTTGCCCCCACAGGGTCCCAATGGCTACACCTTC. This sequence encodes CASGLPPQGPNGYTF.

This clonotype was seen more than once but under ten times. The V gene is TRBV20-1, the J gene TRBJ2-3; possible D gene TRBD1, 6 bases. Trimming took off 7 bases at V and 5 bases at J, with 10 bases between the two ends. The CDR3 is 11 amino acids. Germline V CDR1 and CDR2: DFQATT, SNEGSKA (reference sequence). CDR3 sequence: CSVSTGDTQYF. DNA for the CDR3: TGCAGTGTCTCGACAGGAGATACGCAGTATTTT.

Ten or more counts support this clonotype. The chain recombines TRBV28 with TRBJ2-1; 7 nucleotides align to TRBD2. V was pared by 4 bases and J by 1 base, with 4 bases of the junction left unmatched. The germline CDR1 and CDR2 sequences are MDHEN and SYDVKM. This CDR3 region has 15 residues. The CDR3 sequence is CASSSLLASYNEQFF. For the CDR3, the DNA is TGTGCCAGCAGTTCTCTACTAGCGTCCTACAATGAGCAGTTCTTC. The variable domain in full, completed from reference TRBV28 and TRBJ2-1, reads DVKVTQSSRYLVKRTGEKVFLECVQDMDHENMFWYRQDPGLGLRLIYFSYDVKMKEKGDIPEGYSVSREKKERFSLILESASTNQTSMYLCASSSLLASYNEQFFGPGTRLTVL.